This T cell receptor beta chain was recorded in a study of radiotherapy plus CTLA-4 blockade in lung cancer. Background on the study: Objective responses were documented in around a sixth of patients, with disease control in just over 30%. General study results and limits: Expansion of tumor-derived TCR clones was observed in blood after radiotherapy plus ipilimumab. Alongside interferon-beta, early blood T cell clone dynamics were reportedly the best predictor of response.

CTLA-4 blockade with ipilimumab, together with focal radiation, was given to patients with chemo-refractory metastatic non-small-cell lung cancer. The CDR3 has 16 amino acids. The germline V gene encodes CDR1 SGHRS and CDR2 YFSETQ. V was clipped by 0 bases and J by 6 bases; unmatched bases: 7. Here immunoSEQ multiplex PCR was the method, and the copy in TCRdb shows in-frame clones only, minus some. The repertoire holds 110,000 or so clones, with roughly 80% as singletons. For this clone: The antigen is unknown.

This TCR derives from a human donor with non-small cell lung cancer who had a partial response to radiotherapy plus ipilimumab. Sequenced material: peripheral blood, taken from a patient treated with radiotherapy plus ipilimumab. This chain uses TRBV5-1 with TRBJ2-1; 9 nucleotides match TRBD2. CDR3 DNA sequence: TGCGCCAGCAGCTTGGGACTAGCGGAAGGGGGCAATGAGCAGTTCTTC. Translating gives CASSLGLAEGGNEQFF.